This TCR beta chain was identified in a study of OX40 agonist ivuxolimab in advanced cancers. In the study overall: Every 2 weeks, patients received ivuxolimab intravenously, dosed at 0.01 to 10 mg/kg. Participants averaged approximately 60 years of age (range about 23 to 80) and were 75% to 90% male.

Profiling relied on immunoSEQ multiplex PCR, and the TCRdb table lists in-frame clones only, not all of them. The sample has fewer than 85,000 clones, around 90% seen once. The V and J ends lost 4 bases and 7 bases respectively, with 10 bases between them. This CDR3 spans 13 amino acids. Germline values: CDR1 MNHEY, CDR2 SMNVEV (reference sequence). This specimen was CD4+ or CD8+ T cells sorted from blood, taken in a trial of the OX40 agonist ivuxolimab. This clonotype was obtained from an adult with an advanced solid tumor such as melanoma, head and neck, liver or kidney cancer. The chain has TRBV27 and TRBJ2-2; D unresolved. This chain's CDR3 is CASSWSSDGELFF. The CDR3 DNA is TGTGCCAGCAGTTGGTCTTCAGACGGGGAGCTGTTTTTT.